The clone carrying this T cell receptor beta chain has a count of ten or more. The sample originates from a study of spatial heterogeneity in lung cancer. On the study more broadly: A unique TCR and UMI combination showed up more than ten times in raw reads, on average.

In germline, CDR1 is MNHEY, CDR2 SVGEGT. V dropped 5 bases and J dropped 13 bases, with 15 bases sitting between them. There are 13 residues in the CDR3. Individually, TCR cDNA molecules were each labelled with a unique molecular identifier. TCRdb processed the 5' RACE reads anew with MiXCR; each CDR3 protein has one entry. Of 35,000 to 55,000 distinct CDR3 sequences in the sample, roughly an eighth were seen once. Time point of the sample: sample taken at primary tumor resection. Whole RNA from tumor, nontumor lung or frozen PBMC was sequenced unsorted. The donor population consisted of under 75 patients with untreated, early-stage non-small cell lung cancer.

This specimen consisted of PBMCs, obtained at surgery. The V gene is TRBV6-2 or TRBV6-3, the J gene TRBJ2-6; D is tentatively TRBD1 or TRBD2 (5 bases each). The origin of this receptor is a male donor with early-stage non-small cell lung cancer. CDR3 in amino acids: CASSDGTPWVLTF. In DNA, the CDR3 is TGTGCCAGCAGTGACGGGACCCCATGGGTCCTGACTTTC.